Listed below are T cell receptor beta chains from one sample, sequenced in a study of cytomegalovirus exposure and HLA in healthy donors. Clones were sequenced by immunoSEQ multiplex PCR, and TCRdb holds only the in-frame ones, with some missing. Among about 140,000 clones listed, approximately 80% were seen once. The sequenced sample consisted of PBMCs. These receptors all come from a man aged 50 or older in good health and CMV-seronegative. The CDR3 runs from the conserved cysteine through the conserved F or W. Fields, in order: D gene, V gene, J gene, clone size, CDR3 protein, CDR3 DNA. D genes are given only for firm matches. Clone size is not always given. Where it is, it says once, few, many or a class for expanded clones.

d_gene: NA
v_gene: TRBV28
j_gene: TRBJ1-2
abundance: few
CDR3aa: CASSLPGGSYGYTF
CDR3nt: TGTGCCAGCAGTTTACCGGGGGGGTCCTATGGCTACACCTTC

d_gene: NA
v_gene: TRBV5-4
j_gene: TRBJ2-7
abundance: once
CDR3aa: CASSLTGSYEQYF
CDR3nt: TGTGCCAGCAGCTTAACAGGCTCCTACGAGCAGTACTTC

d_gene: TRBD2
v_gene: TRBV6-5
j_gene: TRBJ2-3
abundance: NA
CDR3aa: CASSSRARGADTQYF
CDR3nt: TGTGCCAGCAGTTCCAGGGCCCGGGGGGCAGATACGCAGTATTTT

d_gene: TRBD1
v_gene: TRBV18
j_gene: TRBJ2-7
abundance: NA
CDR3aa: CASSPNLDRTHEQYF
CDR3nt: TGTGCCAGCTCACCGAACCTGGACAGGACCCACGAGCAGTACTTC

d_gene: NA
v_gene: TRBV5-5
j_gene: TRBJ1-5
abundance: NA
CDR3aa: CASSLERGKPQHF
CDR3nt: TGTGCCAGCAGCTTGGAGAGGGGGAAGCCCCAGCATTTT

d_gene: TRBD2
v_gene: TRBV7-8
j_gene: TRBJ2-1
abundance: few
CDR3aa: CASSLKLANNEQFF
CDR3nt: TGTGCCAGCAGCTTAAAACTAGCGAACAATGAGCAGTTCTTC

d_gene: NA
v_gene: TRBV5-1
j_gene: TRBJ1-5
abundance: NA
CDR3aa: CASSPGDGLNQPQHF
CDR3nt: TGCGCCAGCAGCCCAGGGGACGGCCTAAATCAGCCCCAGCATTTT

d_gene: NA
v_gene: TRBV2
j_gene: TRBJ1-5
abundance: NA
CDR3aa: CASSVLRNQPQHF
CDR3nt: TGTGCCAGCAGCGTACTCCGCAATCAGCCCCAGCATTTT

d_gene: NA
v_gene: TRBV18
j_gene: TRBJ1-1
abundance: NA
CDR3aa: CASSPPGRANTEAFF
CDR3nt: TGTGCCAGCTCACCACCGGGGAGGGCGAACACTGAAGCTTTCTTT

d_gene: TRBD2
v_gene: TRBV6-1
j_gene: TRBJ2-5
abundance: NA
CDR3aa: CASIISGVLLETQYF
CDR3nt: TGTGCCAGCATTATTAGCGGGGTTCTCCTGGAGACCCAGTACTTC

d_gene: TRBD1
v_gene: TRBV7-2
j_gene: TRBJ1-1
abundance: NA
CDR3aa: CASSLRTGLGSEAFF
CDR3nt: TGTGCCAGCAGCCTCAGGACAGGCCTGGGGTCTGAAGCTTTCTTT

d_gene: TRBD1
v_gene: TRBV9
j_gene: TRBJ2-3
abundance: NA
CDR3aa: CASSARQGPDTQYF
CDR3nt: TGTGCCAGCAGTGCAAGACAGGGCCCAGATACGCAGTATTTT

d_gene: TRBD2
v_gene: TRBV7-2
j_gene: TRBJ2-2
abundance: NA
CDR3aa: CASRAPGGAGTGELFF
CDR3nt: TGTGCCAGCAGGGCACCGGGGGGAGCCGGCACCGGGGAGCTGTTTTTT

d_gene: NA
v_gene: TRBV5-6
j_gene: TRBJ2-5
abundance: NA
CDR3aa: CASSSDQGFQETQYF
CDR3nt: TGTGCCAGCAGCTCCGACCAGGGATTTCAAGAGACCCAGTACTTC

d_gene: NA
v_gene: TRBV20-1
j_gene: TRBJ2-1
abundance: NA
CDR3aa: CSAWRGNEQFF
CDR3nt: TGCAGTGCCTGGAGAGGCAATGAGCAGTTCTTC

d_gene: NA
v_gene: TRBV6-1
j_gene: TRBJ1-1
abundance: NA
CDR3aa: CASRADIGSNTEAFF
CDR3nt: TGTGCCAGCAGGGCGGACATTGGGTCGAACACTGAAGCTTTCTTT

d_gene: NA
v_gene: TRBV28
j_gene: TRBJ2-6
abundance: NA
CDR3aa: CASSLFRSSRSGANVLTF
CDR3nt: TGTGCCAGCAGTTTATTCCGCAGTTCCCGCTCTGGGGCCAACGTCCTGACTTTC

d_gene: NA
v_gene: TRBV19
j_gene: TRBJ2-1
abundance: NA
CDR3aa: CASNARGSYNEQFF
CDR3nt: TGTGCCAGTAACGCCAGAGGATCCTACAATGAGCAGTTCTTC

d_gene: NA
v_gene: TRBV28
j_gene: TRBJ1-2
abundance: NA
CDR3aa: CASRDFSYGYTF
CDR3nt: TGTGCCAGTAGGGACTTTTCGTATGGCTACACCTTC

d_gene: TRBD2
v_gene: TRBV18
j_gene: TRBJ2-3
abundance: NA
CDR3aa: CASSRGESTDTQYF
CDR3nt: TGTGCCAGCTCGCGGGGGGAAAGCACAGATACGCAGTATTTT

d_gene: TRBD1
v_gene: TRBV29-1
j_gene: TRBJ1-1
abundance: NA
CDR3aa: CSVPGQVWNTEAFF
CDR3nt: TGCAGCGTCCCGGGACAGGTTTGGAACACTGAAGCTTTCTTT

d_gene: NA
v_gene: TRBV30
j_gene: TRBJ2-7
abundance: NA
CDR3aa: CAWRRQSYEQYF
CDR3nt: TGTGCCTGGAGGAGGCAGTCCTACGAGCAGTACTTC

d_gene: TRBD1
v_gene: TRBV6-1
j_gene: TRBJ1-6
abundance: NA
CDR3aa: CASSPGQNSPLHF
CDR3nt: TGTGCCAGCAGCCCGGGACAGAATTCACCCCTCCACTTT

d_gene: NA
v_gene: TRBV29-1
j_gene: TRBJ2-2
abundance: NA
CDR3aa: CSVRSGSNTGELFF
CDR3nt: TGCAGCGTAAGGTCAGGCTCGAACACCGGGGAGCTGTTTTTT

d_gene: TRBD1
v_gene: TRBV4-1
j_gene: TRBJ1-2
abundance: NA
CDR3aa: CASSQVLTGTGYGYTF
CDR3nt: TGCGCCAGCAGCCAAGTTTTAACCGGGACAGGTTATGGCTACACCTTC

d_gene: TRBD2
v_gene: TRBV5-1
j_gene: TRBJ2-3
abundance: NA
CDR3aa: CASSLPGGPDTQYF
CDR3nt: TGCGCCAGCAGCTTACCGGGAGGGCCGGATACGCAGTATTTT

d_gene: TRBD1
v_gene: TRBV12-5
j_gene: TRBJ1-1
abundance: NA
CDR3aa: CASGKGTAYTEAFF
CDR3nt: TGTGCTAGTGGGAAAGGGACAGCATACACTGAAGCTTTCTTT

d_gene: TRBD1
v_gene: TRBV18
j_gene: TRBJ1-1
abundance: NA
CDR3aa: CASSPQTGTVNTEAFF
CDR3nt: TGTGCCAGCTCACCACAGACCGGGACAGTGAACACTGAAGCTTTCTTT

d_gene: NA
v_gene: TRBV2
j_gene: TRBJ2-3
abundance: NA
CDR3aa: CAGARLGPNTQYF
CDR3nt: TGTGCCGGGGCTAGGCTCGGACCCAATACGCAGTATTTT

d_gene: TRBD1
v_gene: TRBV7-9
j_gene: TRBJ2-2
abundance: NA
CDR3aa: CASSRRTGADAGELFF
CDR3nt: TGTGCCAGCAGCCGTAGGACAGGGGCGGACGCCGGGGAGCTGTTTTTT

d_gene: NA
v_gene: TRBV19
j_gene: TRBJ2-7
abundance: NA
CDR3aa: CASSTPQGGYEQYF
CDR3nt: TGTGCCAGTAGTACCCCACAGGGAGGGTACGAGCAGTACTTC

d_gene: TRBD2
v_gene: TRBV7-2
j_gene: TRBJ2-1
abundance: once
CDR3aa: CASSPSPGGGVHEQFF
CDR3nt: TGTGCCAGCAGCCCCTCCCCCGGGGGGGGCGTCCATGAGCAGTTCTTC

d_gene: TRBD1
v_gene: TRBV5-1
j_gene: TRBJ2-5
abundance: NA
CDR3aa: CASRTGSVETQYF
CDR3nt: TGCGCCAGTCGGACAGGGTCAGTGGAGACCCAGTACTTC

d_gene: TRBD1
v_gene: TRBV4-2
j_gene: TRBJ1-2
abundance: NA
CDR3aa: CASSQEGGRGPYGYTF
CDR3nt: TGTGCCAGCAGCCAAGAAGGGGGCAGGGGCCCCTATGGCTACACCTTC

d_gene: NA
v_gene: TRBV9
j_gene: TRBJ1-2
abundance: NA
CDR3aa: CASTPEQGNYGYTF
CDR3nt: TGTGCCAGCACCCCTGAGCAGGGTAACTATGGCTACACCTTC